This T cell receptor (beta chain) was recorded in a study of cytomegalovirus exposure and HLA in healthy donors. With 60 Vbeta and 13 Jbeta primers, the PCR was carried out. The assay was immunoSEQ multiplex PCR, and TCRdb's table has in-frame clones only and misses some. The sample records about 130,000 clones, over 60% being singletons. Per the germline V gene, CDR1 is SNHLY and CDR2 is FYNNEI. The CDR3 is 13 amino acids. The trim removed 5 bases at V and 5 bases at J, leaving 5 bases unmatched. This clone has more than one count but fewer than ten. The clonotype comes from a man in his forties in good health and CMV-seronegative. J is TRBJ1-2 and V is TRBV2; TRBD1 matches at 7 bases. The sequenced sample consisted of PBMCs. CDR3 coding DNA: TGTGCCAGCAGTCGGGACAGACGTTATGGCTACACCTTC. Its protein is CASSRDRRYGYTF.